This T cell receptor beta chain emerged from a study of shared clonotypes between healthy human individuals. Overall study results and limits: Generally, naive subsets (rather than memory subsets) showed larger estimated richness.

To note about this clone: The antigen is not known.

The data were produced by immunoSEQ multiplex PCR, yet TCRdb's version contains in-frame clones alone and is incomplete. The sample has more than 1,200,000 clones; 98% are singletons. What was sequenced was naive CD4+ T cells sorted from blood. Described subset: CD45RA+ positively selected. The TCR comes from a man aged 30 to 45 in good health.

CDR3 nucleotide sequence: TGCGCCAGTCGGCCGGTCGGGACGGATACGCAGTATTTT. As protein: CASRPVGTDTQYF. The V call is TRBV5-1, the J call TRBJ2-3, with D perhaps being TRBD1 or TRBD2 (5 bases each). The germline gives CDR1 SGHRS, CDR2 YFSETQ. The CDR3 consists of 13 residues. V gave up 8 bases and J gave up 6 bases, with 16 bases separating them.